This T cell receptor beta chain was obtained from a study of blood T cell repertoires in COVID-19. Study context: Researchers got acute and convalescent COVID-19 samples from the United States, Italy and Spain.

Original handling: Estimation of nucleated cell counts was performed using reference gene primer amplification. The data were produced by immunoSEQ multiplex PCR, yet TCRdb's version contains in-frame clones alone and is incomplete. V and J calls and clone size are copied from that table; D and trimming were computed from the DNA. Among about 58,000 clones, around 85% were seen once, and the ten largest hold approximately 15%. The clonotype comes from a human donor in a cohort sampled during active COVID-19. Sequencing was carried out using peripheral blood.

CDR3 sequence (DNA): TGCGCCAGCAGCCAAGAGGACGGCAGGGGCACAGATACGCAGTATTTT. This encodes CASSQEDGRGTDTQYF. The chain carries TRBV4-1 and TRBJ2-3, with TRBD1 as a possible D gene (5 bases). Between the trimmed V and J ends, which lost 0 bases and 1 base, there was a span of 11 bases. The length of the CDR3 is 16 residues. The V gene's germline CDR1 is MGHRA and CDR2 YSYEKL.